This passage covers 27 T cell receptor beta chains from one sample sequenced in a study of HIV-infected patients and healthy controls. Alpha and beta constant-region primers primed reverse transcription of about 500 ng RNA. Separate chain-specific third strand synthesis with multiplexing indices produced the alpha and beta libraries. TCRdb called the 5' RACE reads again in MiXCR, with one record for every CDR3 protein. Of about 14,000 distinct CDR3 sequences in the sample, less than 15% were seen once. Antiretroviral therapy had run roughly three months, about 14 weeks, before follow-up blood collection. All unsorted peripheral T cells were captured because whole blood was used without fractionation. Here the sequenced sample was blood, taken during antiretroviral therapy. These TCRs come from an adult with HIV infection. The donor label of this sample is uncertain.

The table lists this clonotype with a few counts. V usage is TRBV25-1 and J usage is TRBJ1-1; D not resolved. Trimming stripped 9 bases from V and 2 bases from J, with 13 bases between. The germline V gene has CDR1 MGHDK and CDR2 SYGVNS. This CDR3 comprises 13 residues. CDR3 in amino acids: CASAWSDNTEAFF. DNA of the CDR3: TGTGCCAGTGCCTGGTCGGATAACACTGAAGCTTTCTTT.

This clonotype was found a few times. The CDR3 loop is CASSLYRGKAFF. In DNA, the CDR3 is TGTGCCAGCAGTCTCTACAGGGGGAAGGCTTTCTTT. J is TRBJ1-1 and V is TRBV12-3 or TRBV12-4; TRBD1 matches at 8 bases. The CDR3 length is 12 residues. Trimming removed 5 bases from V and 11 bases from J; junction bases left unmatched: 7.

This clonotype has ten or more counts. V gene TRBV11-2 combines with J gene TRBJ2-5; D gene unclear. The germline gives CDR1 SGHAT, CDR2 FQNNGV. V was cut by 0 bases and J by 5 bases, with 10 bases left in between. The CDR3 sequence is 14 residues long. The CDR3 coding sequence is TGTGCCAGCAGCTTAGATGCCACTTCGGAGACCCAGTACTTC. Translated, it gives CASSLDATSETQYF.

This clonotype appeared many times. The chain is built from TRBV13 and TRBJ2-2; 11 bases fit TRBD2. Trimming at V came to 3 bases and at J to 2 bases, leaving 8 bases not matched to a gene. The germline CDR1 and CDR2 sequences are PRHDT and FYEKMQ (reference sequence). The CDR3 sequence is 18 residues long. The CDR3 here is CASSFFAGLAVNTGELFF. CDR3 coding DNA: TGTGCCAGCAGCTTTTTTGCGGGACTAGCGGTTAACACCGGGGAGCTGTTTTTT. The variable domain in full, completed from reference TRBV13 and TRBJ2-2, reads AAGVIQSPRHLIKEKRETATLKCYPIPRHDTVYWYQQGPGQDPQFLISFYEKMQSDKGSIPDRFSAQQFSDYHSELNMSSLELGDSALYFCASSFFAGLAVNTGELFFGEGSRLTVL.

This clonotype was recorded many times. The CDR3 DNA reads as TGCAGCGTTGAAGATCACCCTGACAGGGGAAGGTCCGGGGAGCTGTTTTTT. Translated: CSVEDHPDRGRSGELFF. This chain uses TRBV29-1 with TRBJ2-2; TRBD1 aligns across 8 bases. Per the germline V gene, CDR1 is SQVTM and CDR2 is ANQGSEA. The CDR3 loop spans 17 amino acids. J lost 6 bases, V lost 0 bases, and 12 bases had no gene match.

This clonotype was recorded at least ten times. This chain connects TRBV6-5 to TRBJ2-5; weak D call: TRBD2 (5 bases). The CDR3 loop spans 15 amino acids. V was trimmed by 10 bases and J by 0 bases, leaving 18 bases between them. Germline lookup yields CDR1 MNHEY and CDR2 SVGAGI. The CDR3 DNA follows: TGTGCCACCCGACCCGGCGGGCTAGACCAAGAGACCCAGTACTTC. It encodes CATRPGGLDQETQYF.

In its sample, this clonotype was seen many times. The rearrangement joins TRBV12-3 or TRBV12-4 to TRBJ1-2; D is perhaps TRBD1 (5 bases). V was cut by 3 bases and J by 6 bases, with 11 bases left in between. The CDR3 totals 13 residues. Written as DNA, the CDR3 is TGTGCCAGCAGTTTTAGACAGAGAAATGGCTACACCTTC. This translates into CASSFRQRNGYTF.

The rearrangement uses TRBV7-2 and TRBJ2-1; D remains ambiguous. The CDR3 has 17 residues. Looked up from germline, CDR1 is SGHTA and CDR2 is FQGNSA. Trimming removed 2 bases from V and 3 bases from J, with 17 bases in between. In DNA form, the CDR3 reads TGTGCCAGCAGCTTATCCGGAGAGGCGGCGAACTACAATGAGCAGTTCTTC. Residues: CASSLSGEAANYNEQFF.

This clonotype was seen at least ten times. The chain carries TRBV20-1 and TRBJ2-3; TRBD2 is a possible D gene (6 bases). CDR1 is DFQATT, CDR2 SNEGSKA, per germline (reference sequence). Trimming cost V 2 bases and J 2 bases, with 14 bases left between them. The CDR3 spans 15 residues. CDR3 coding DNA: TGCAGTGCTAGACCTACCGGGAGAGACACAGATACGCAGTATTTT. Translating gives CSARPTGRDTDTQYF.

CDR3 amino acids: CASSQYEEWQINGYTF. CDR3 bases: TGCGCCAGCAGCCAGTATGAGGAATGGCAGATAAATGGCTACACCTTC. The J gene is TRBJ1-2, the V gene TRBV4-1; unclear D gene. Trimming removed 3 bases from V and 6 bases from J, with 20 bases in between. Germline V gives CDR1 MGHRA, CDR2 YSYEKL. The CDR3 extends over 16 amino acids.

In this sample, this clonotype turned up many times. The chain combines TRBV3-1 with TRBJ2-1; 7 bases line up with TRBD2. The ends lost 0 bases at V and 9 bases at J; junction bases unmatched: 5. CDR1 is LGHDT and CDR2 is YNNKEL in the germline V gene (reference sequence). The CDR3 sequence is 14 residues long. The CDR3 loop reads CASSQDLPGGEQFF. DNA for the CDR3: TGTGCCAGCAGCCAAGATCTGCCGGGGGGTGAGCAGTTCTTC.

The gene calls are TRBV3-1 and TRBJ2-7; no clear D gene. V lost 0 bases to trimming and J lost 3 bases, with 3 bases between them. Germline assignment: CDR1 LGHDT and CDR2 YNNKEL (reference sequence). CDR3 length equals 12 residues. CDR3 sequence: CASSQDIYEQYF. The CDR3 DNA reads TGTGCCAGCAGCCAAGACATCTACGAGCAGTACTTC.

This clonotype was seen a single time. The chain employs TRBV29-1 and TRBJ2-5; D is undetermined. This CDR3 is 11 amino acids long. V dropped 4 bases and J dropped 1 base, with 4 bases sitting between them. CDR1 is SQVTM and CDR2 is ANQGSEA in the germline V gene. The CDR3 DNA reads TGCAGCGTTGTTGGCCAAGAGACCCAGTACTTC. Its protein is CSVVGQETQYF. Together with reference TRBV29-1 and TRBJ2-5, the CDR3 gives the full variable domain: SAVISQKPSRDICQRGTSLTIQCQVDSQVTMMFWYRQQPGQSLTLIATANQGSEATYESGFVIDKFPISRPNLTFSTLTVSNMSPEDSSIYLCSVVGQETQYFGPGTRLLVL.

This clonotype was counted a few times. The chain uses TRBV20-1 and TRBJ2-5, with D possibly matching TRBD2 (6 bases). The V gene's germline CDR1 is DFQATT and CDR2 SNEGSKA (reference sequence). The CDR3 sequence is 15 residues long. The V end lost 1 base, the J end lost 4 bases, and 16 bases lay between the germline ends. Here the CDR3 reads CSARVGARGIETQYF. The CDR3 DNA sequence: TGCAGTGCTAGAGTCGGGGCCCGGGGGATAGAGACCCAGTACTTC.

This clonotype was detected many times. The V call is TRBV7-9, the J call TRBJ2-1; 10 nucleotides align to TRBD1. With V trimmed by 6 bases and J by 14 bases, 10 bases remained unmatched. There are 13 residues in the CDR3. Germline loops: CDR1 SEHNR, CDR2 FQNEAQ (reference sequence). The CDR3 loop is CASRRQGALPEFF. The DNA for the CDR3 is TGTGCCAGCAGGCGACAGGGGGCTTTACCGGAGTTCTTC. The whole variable domain, remainder taken from reference TRBV7-9 and TRBJ2-1, is DTGVSQNPRHKITKRGQNVTFRCDPISEHNRLYWYRQTLGQGPEFLTYFQNEAQLEKSRLLSDRFSAERPKGSFSTLEIQRTEQGDSAMYLCASRRQGALPEFFGPGTRLTVL.

This clonotype was picked up a small number of times. The chain has TRBV4-2 and TRBJ1-5; a possible D gene is TRBD1 (5 bases). The CDR3 spans 14 residues. Germline V lookup: CDR1 LGHNA, CDR2 YNFKEQ. Trimming left V 0 bases short and J 9 bases short, with 12 bases between. CDR3 amino acids: CASSQDRGELPQHF. CDR3 coding DNA: TGTGCCAGCAGCCAAGATCGGGGGGAGTTGCCCCAGCATTTT.

This clonotype was recorded many times. This chain links TRBV5-1 with TRBJ2-3, with D possibly TRBD1 on 6 matching bases. Germline assignment: CDR1 SGHRS and CDR2 YFSETQ. The CDR3 extends over 15 amino acids. Trimming cost V 4 bases and J 5 bases, with 17 bases left between them. CDR3 nucleotide sequence: TGCGCCAGCAGCCCTGGCCTCACCAGGGGAGATACGCAGTATTTT. As protein: CASSPGLTRGDTQYF.

This clonotype came up many times. The chain carries TRBV10-3 and TRBJ2-1; D is unclear. Trimming took 2 bases from V and 9 from J, leaving 8 bases between them. The CDR3 contains 12 residues. Per the germline V gene, CDR1 is ENHRY and CDR2 is SYGVKD. As DNA, the CDR3 is TGTGCCATCAGTGAGGCCGTAGTTGAGCAGTTCTTC. It is translated as CAISEAVVEQFF.

There are many counts of this clonotype. Written as DNA, the CDR3 is TGTGCCAGCAGCTTAGTGGCTAGCACAGATACGCAGTATTTT. Protein: CASSLVASTDTQYF. The chain couples TRBV7-9 to TRBJ2-3; no reliable D call. Germline-derived CDR1 and CDR2 are SEHNR and FQNEAQ (reference sequence). This CDR3 has 14 residues. Trimming stripped 1 base from V and 0 bases from J, with 5 bases between.

This clonotype was seen more than once but under ten times. This chain connects TRBV7-9 to TRBJ2-1, with 8 bases fitting TRBD2. Germline assignment: CDR1 SEHNR and CDR2 FQNEAQ (reference sequence). The V gene end was trimmed by 10 bases and the J gene end by 2 bases; junction bases not matched to a gene: 19. The CDR3 runs to 18 residues. The CDR3 spells CATAARLREGRPYNEQFF. CDR3 DNA sequence: TGTGCCACAGCAGCTCGACTTCGGGAGGGCCGCCCCTACAATGAGCAGTTCTTC.

This clonotype was found many times. This chain's CDR3 is CSAARRASGANVLTF. The CDR3 bases are TGCAGTGCCGCGAGGCGGGCCTCTGGGGCCAACGTCCTGACTTTC. V usage is TRBV20-1 and J usage is TRBJ2-6; tentatively, D is TRBD2 (5 bases). The V and J ends lost 6 bases and 0 bases respectively, with 12 bases between them. The CDR3 loop spans 15 amino acids. Germline CDR1 and CDR2: DFQATT and SNEGSKA (reference sequence).

This clonotype was seen only a few times. The chain recombines TRBV28 with TRBJ2-3; tentative D call: TRBD2 (5 bases). This CDR3 region has 15 residues. Deletions cut 3 bases from V and 6 bases from J, with 16 bases between. Germline CDR1 reads MDHEN; CDR2 reads SYDVKM. The CDR3 sequence: CASSFGKPRLDTQYF. The CDR3 DNA sequence: TGTGCCAGCAGTTTCGGGAAGCCGAGGTTGGATACGCAGTATTTT.

This clonotype is classed as medium-sized. V is TRBV27 and J is TRBJ2-5; D gene ambiguous. The CDR3 runs to 15 residues. The V gene lost 2 bases and the J gene lost 1 base, with 11 bases spanning the gap. In germline, CDR1 is MNHEY, CDR2 SMNVEV (reference sequence). CDR3 amino acids: CASSLGSSSQETQYF. As DNA, the CDR3 is TGTGCCAGCAGTTTAGGATCTTCGAGCCAAGAGACCCAGTACTTC.

This clonotype is classed as medium-sized (0.01 to 0.1%). J is TRBJ2-1 and V is TRBV5-1, with TRBD2 matching over 9 bases. Germline CDR1 reads SGHRS; CDR2 reads YFSETQ. This CDR3 has 15 residues. V shed 2 bases and J 5 bases; nucleotides not matched to a gene: 5. CDR3: CASSFEAGGNNEQFF. The CDR3 DNA follows: TGCGCCAGCAGCTTTGAGGCGGGGGGGAACAATGAGCAGTTCTTC.

Turning to this clonotype: A much larger clone is a single base away; this may be a read error. The chain recombines TRBV12-5 with TRBJ2-5; D is undetermined. This CDR3 is built from 15 residues. V lost 2 bases to trimming and J lost 7 bases, with 17 bases between them. CDR1 LGHNT and CDR2 FRNRAP come from the germline V gene. The CDR3 DNA is TGTGCTAGTGGTTTGACGACAAACAATTGGGGGACCCAGTACTTC. It specifies CASGLTTNNWGTQYF.

This clonotype was observed many times. The chain uses TRBV20-1 and TRBJ2-1, with 7 bases aligning to TRBD2. Germline V gives CDR1 DFQATT, CDR2 SNEGSKA (reference sequence). The CDR3 extends over 17 amino acids. With V trimmed by 0 bases and J by 7 bases, 15 bases remained unmatched. In DNA form, the CDR3 reads TGCAGTGCTAGAGACCCTTTTGGGGCGGGAGAGATTAATGAGCAGTTCTTC. Its translation: CSARDPFGAGEINEQFF.

V gene TRBV12-3 or TRBV12-4 combines with J gene TRBJ2-2; unclear D gene. CDR3 size: 15 residues. V lost 6 bases and J 4 bases, leaving 15 bases between the germline ends. The CDR3 spells CASSFQPRSTGELFF. CDR3 nucleotide sequence: TGTGCCAGCAGCTTCCAACCTCGGAGCACCGGGGAGCTGTTTTTT.